Listed below are T cell receptor beta chains from one sample, sequenced in a study of Ad26.COV2.S vaccination and SARS-CoV-2 variants. Generated by immunoSEQ multiplex PCR, the TCRdb table keeps only in-frame clones and is missing some. The table includes about 350,000 clones, 75% to 90% detected once. Sequenced here: peripheral blood, sampled in a trial of Ad26.COV2.S vaccine versus placebo. The receptor set was obtained from a person aged 18-65 years who received the Ad26.COV2.S COVID-19 vaccine or a placebo. CDR3s include the opening cysteine and the closing phenylalanine or tryptophan. D genes are given only for firm matches. The size field is filled for only some rows; it gives once, few, many or a size class.

CDR3 DNA: TGTGCCAGCTCACCAACCGCAGGGGTTAATGAAAAACTGTTTTTT
CDR3 protein: CASSPTAGVNEKLFF
J gene: TRBJ1-4
V gene: TRBV18
D gene: NA
clone size: NA

CDR3 DNA: TGTGCCAGCAGCAGAAGTGTACTCCAAGAGACCCAGTACTTC
CDR3 protein: CASSRSVLQETQYF
J gene: TRBJ2-5
V gene: TRBV7-2
D gene: NA
clone size: NA

CDR3 DNA: TGTGCCAGCAGTTACGCCAGGGCGGGCACTGAAGCTTTCTTT
CDR3 protein: CASSYARAGTEAFF
J gene: TRBJ1-1
V gene: TRBV6-5
D gene: NA
clone size: NA

CDR3 DNA: TGTGCCAGCAGCTTCACGACGGTGAATCAGCCCCAGCATTTT
CDR3 protein: CASSFTTVNQPQHF
J gene: TRBJ1-5
V gene: TRBV11-3
D gene: NA
clone size: NA

CDR3 DNA: TGCGCCAGCAGCCAAGATGGGGCAGGGACTCAGCCCCAGCATTTT
CDR3 protein: CASSQDGAGTQPQHF
J gene: TRBJ1-5
V gene: TRBV4-3
D gene: NA
clone size: NA

CDR3 DNA: TGTGCCAGCAGCAATAAACGGGGCTGGCGACAAGAGACCCAGTACTTC
CDR3 protein: CASSNKRGWRQETQYF
J gene: TRBJ2-5
V gene: TRBV21-1
D gene: NA
clone size: many

CDR3 DNA: TGTGCCCTCACCCCTGACGGGACAGGGAACCCTCTAGCCAAAAACATTCAGTACTTC
CDR3 protein: CALTPDGTGNPLAKNIQYF
J gene: TRBJ2-4
V gene: TRBV6-4
D gene: TRBD1
clone size: NA

CDR3 DNA: TGTGCCAGCTCACCACCTACCGGGAGGAACACTGAAGCTTTCTTT
CDR3 protein: CASSPPTGRNTEAFF
J gene: TRBJ1-1
V gene: TRBV18
D gene: NA
clone size: few

CDR3 DNA: TGTGCCAGCAGCTTGTTTGGGGGGTCTCCTGGAAACACCATATATTTT
CDR3 protein: CASSLFGGSPGNTIYF
J gene: TRBJ1-3
V gene: TRBV5-6
D gene: NA
clone size: NA

CDR3 DNA: TGTGCCAGCAGTCGGACCCTCTTCGAGCAGTACTTC
CDR3 protein: CASSRTLFEQYF
J gene: TRBJ2-7
V gene: TRBV7-2
D gene: NA
clone size: NA

CDR3 DNA: TGTGCCAGCAGTCCGGACAGGGCCACAGATACGCAGTATTTT
CDR3 protein: CASSPDRATDTQYF
J gene: TRBJ2-3
V gene: TRBV27
D gene: TRBD1
clone size: NA

CDR3 DNA: TGTGCCAGCAGCTTGGGACAGGGCTATAATTCACCCCTCCACTTT
CDR3 protein: CASSLGQGYNSPLHF
J gene: TRBJ1-6
V gene: TRBV5-6
D gene: TRBD1
clone size: NA

CDR3 DNA: TGTGCCAGCAGCTACAGGGGGTCCCTTAACTATGGCTACACCTTC
CDR3 protein: CASSYRGSLNYGYTF
J gene: TRBJ1-2
V gene: TRBV7-2
D gene: TRBD1
clone size: NA

CDR3 DNA: TGCGCCAGCAGCTACACAGGGGAAGAGACCCAGTACTTC
CDR3 protein: CASSYTGEETQYF
J gene: TRBJ2-5
V gene: TRBV5-1
D gene: TRBD1
clone size: NA

CDR3 DNA: TGTGCCAGCAGCTTAGGGGGAGGGAGAACGAACACCGGGGAGCTGTTTTTT
CDR3 protein: CASSLGGGRTNTGELFF
J gene: TRBJ2-2
V gene: TRBV7-2
D gene: TRBD2
clone size: few

CDR3 DNA: TGTGCCAGTAGTCTTGCAGCACAAGAGACCCAGTACTTC
CDR3 protein: CASSLAAQETQYF
J gene: TRBJ2-5
V gene: TRBV19
D gene: NA
clone size: NA

CDR3 DNA: TGTGCCAGCAGCTCGGAGCGGACAGGGAGGACAGATACGCAGTATTTT
CDR3 protein: CASSSERTGRTDTQYF
J gene: TRBJ2-3
V gene: TRBV7-8
D gene: TRBD1
clone size: NA

CDR3 DNA: TGTGCCAGCAGTCGGCAGGGAGGCTCCTACGAGCAGTACTTC
CDR3 protein: CASSRQGGSYEQYF
J gene: TRBJ2-7
V gene: TRBV28
D gene: NA
clone size: NA

CDR3 DNA: TGTGCCAGCAGTTTCGGCGGTTTGAATGAGCAGTTCTTC
CDR3 protein: CASSFGGLNEQFF
J gene: TRBJ2-1
V gene: TRBV27
D gene: NA
clone size: once

CDR3 DNA: TGTGCCAGCAGCCAAGATCTTAGCGGGGGGCCCTGGGAGACCCAGTACTTC
CDR3 protein: CASSQDLSGGPWETQYF
J gene: TRBJ2-5
V gene: TRBV3-1/TRBV3-2
D gene: TRBD2
clone size: once

CDR3 DNA: TGCGCCAGCAGCCAAATACAGGCCCTCTATGGCTACACCTTC
CDR3 protein: CASSQIQALYGYTF
J gene: TRBJ1-2
V gene: TRBV4-3
D gene: NA
clone size: NA

CDR3 DNA: TGTGCCACCAGTGATTTTCGTGGGCCCCGACCCCAAGAGACCCAGTACTTC
CDR3 protein: CATSDFRGPRPQETQYF
J gene: TRBJ2-5
V gene: TRBV24-1
D gene: NA
clone size: NA

CDR3 DNA: TGTGCCAGCAGTTACGGGACAGAGATTAACTATGGCTACACCTTC
CDR3 protein: CASSYGTEINYGYTF
J gene: TRBJ1-2
V gene: TRBV6-2/TRBV6-3
D gene: TRBD1
clone size: NA

CDR3 DNA: TGTGCCAGTAGTATGCCCAGACTAGCGGGCGTAGAGACCCAGTACTTC
CDR3 protein: CASSMPRLAGVETQYF
J gene: TRBJ2-5
V gene: TRBV19
D gene: TRBD2
clone size: NA

CDR3 DNA: TGTGCCAGCTCACCACCCCGGGCTAGCTCCTACAATGAGCAGTTCTTC
CDR3 protein: CASSPPRASSYNEQFF
J gene: TRBJ2-1
V gene: TRBV18
D gene: NA
clone size: NA

CDR3 DNA: TGTGCTAGTGCCCCAGGACTAGGAGCGCAGTATTTT
CDR3 protein: CASAPGLGAQYF
J gene: TRBJ2-3
V gene: TRBV12-5
D gene: TRBD2
clone size: NA

CDR3 DNA: TGCGCCAGCAGCTTGGAAGCAACTAATGAAAAACTGTTTTTT
CDR3 protein: CASSLEATNEKLFF
J gene: TRBJ1-4
V gene: TRBV5-1
D gene: NA
clone size: many

CDR3 DNA: TGTGCCAGCAGCCCTACCGGGACAGGGAATGGCTACACCTTC
CDR3 protein: CASSPTGTGNGYTF
J gene: TRBJ1-2
V gene: TRBV2
D gene: TRBD1
clone size: NA

CDR3 DNA: TGTGCCAGCAGCCGATCGGGCGTCTATGGCTACACCTTC
CDR3 protein: CASSRSGVYGYTF
J gene: TRBJ1-2
V gene: TRBV28
D gene: NA
clone size: NA

CDR3 DNA: TGCGCCAGCAGCTCTGGGATCACCAGAGATACCTACGAGCAGTACTTC
CDR3 protein: CASSSGITRDTYEQYF
J gene: TRBJ2-7
V gene: TRBV5-1
D gene: NA
clone size: NA

CDR3 DNA: TGTGCCAGCAGCCGCAGCGGGGGGAATTACAATGAGCAGTTCTTC
CDR3 protein: CASSRSGGNYNEQFF
J gene: TRBJ2-1
V gene: TRBV6-2/TRBV6-3
D gene: TRBD2
clone size: NA

CDR3 DNA: TGTGCCAGCTCACTAACAGACATGAACACTGAAGCTTTCTTT
CDR3 protein: CASSLTDMNTEAFF
J gene: TRBJ1-1
V gene: TRBV18
D gene: NA
clone size: NA

CDR3 DNA: TGTGCCAGTAAAGGGGGCACCGAATCCTTTAACTATGGCTACACCTTC
CDR3 protein: CASKGGTESFNYGYTF
J gene: TRBJ1-2
V gene: TRBV19
D gene: TRBD1
clone size: NA

CDR3 DNA: TGTGCCAGCAGCCAAGGATTAGCGGGAGCCTTCGGGGAGCTGTTTTTT
CDR3 protein: CASSQGLAGAFGELFF
J gene: TRBJ2-2
V gene: TRBV4-2
D gene: TRBD2
clone size: NA

CDR3 DNA: TGTGCCAGCAGCTTGCAGACAGATACGCAGTATTTT
CDR3 protein: CASSLQTDTQYF
J gene: TRBJ2-3
V gene: TRBV5-4
D gene: NA
clone size: NA

CDR3 DNA: TGTGCCAGCAGTGCTGCGAGGTGGCAGTTCTTC
CDR3 protein: CASSAARWQFF
J gene: TRBJ2-1
V gene: TRBV2
D gene: NA
clone size: NA

CDR3 DNA: TGCGCCAGCAGCCAAGAATATTGGACCCCGAGCTCCTACGAGCAGTACTTC
CDR3 protein: CASSQEYWTPSSYEQYF
J gene: TRBJ2-7
V gene: TRBV4-3
D gene: NA
clone size: NA

CDR3 DNA: TGTGCCAGCAGCTCTTTTGACTTCACCGGGGAGCTGTTTTTT
CDR3 protein: CASSSFDFTGELFF
J gene: TRBJ2-2
V gene: TRBV7-3
D gene: NA
clone size: NA

CDR3 DNA: TGTGCCAGCAGCCCCGGGCCGAGATCCGCCGAGCAGTACTTC
CDR3 protein: CASSPGPRSAEQYF
J gene: TRBJ2-7
V gene: TRBV28
D gene: NA
clone size: few

CDR3 DNA: TGTGCCAGCTCACCTATCGGGACCCGCACAGATACGCAGTATTTT
CDR3 protein: CASSPIGTRTDTQYF
J gene: TRBJ2-3
V gene: TRBV18
D gene: NA
clone size: NA

CDR3 DNA: TGTGCCAGCTCACCAATCGGGACGTCTCCCTATGGCTACACCTTC
CDR3 protein: CASSPIGTSPYGYTF
J gene: TRBJ1-2
V gene: TRBV18
D gene: NA
clone size: NA

CDR3 DNA: TGTGCCAGCAGCCAGACAGGGGTGAGTGGCTACACCTTC
CDR3 protein: CASSQTGVSGYTF
J gene: TRBJ1-2
V gene: TRBV4-2
D gene: TRBD1
clone size: NA

CDR3 DNA: TGTGCCAGCAGTTACTCGACTGGACAAGGCTTGGCTTTCTTT
CDR3 protein: CASSYSTGQGLAFF
J gene: TRBJ1-1
V gene: TRBV6-6
D gene: NA
clone size: NA

CDR3 DNA: TGTGCCAGCGGAGGGGCAGGGGGCAAGAATGAGCAGTTCTTC
CDR3 protein: CASGGAGGKNEQFF
J gene: TRBJ2-1
V gene: TRBV14
D gene: TRBD1
clone size: NA

CDR3 DNA: TGTGCCAGCAGTGCCCCCGGGACAGTAGAAGAGACCCAGTACTTC
CDR3 protein: CASSAPGTVEETQYF
J gene: TRBJ2-5
V gene: TRBV28
D gene: TRBD1
clone size: NA

CDR3 DNA: TGCGCCAGCAGCGTCAGGGGGCCGGGGGATGAAAAACTGTTTTTT
CDR3 protein: CASSVRGPGDEKLFF
J gene: TRBJ1-4
V gene: TRBV5-1
D gene: TRBD1
clone size: NA

CDR3 DNA: TGTGCCAGCAGTGGGACAGTGAACACCGGGGAGCTGTTTTTT
CDR3 protein: CASSGTVNTGELFF
J gene: TRBJ2-2
V gene: TRBV2
D gene: NA
clone size: once

CDR3 DNA: TGTGCCAGCAGTAACAGGGGGCGCGCTGAAAAACTGTTTTTT
CDR3 protein: CASSNRGRAEKLFF
J gene: TRBJ1-4
V gene: TRBV28
D gene: TRBD1
clone size: NA

CDR3 DNA: TGTGCCAGTGGGGCGGCGAGAGGGGCCAACGTCCTGACTTTC
CDR3 protein: CASGAARGANVLTF
J gene: TRBJ2-6
V gene: TRBV6-6
D gene: NA
clone size: NA